This TCR beta chain was sequenced during a study of T-cell memory formation after mild COVID-19. Notes on the study in general: The study found contracting CD4+ clones mainly in CM and EM and contracting CD8+ clones in EMRA.

CDR1 is LGHNA and CDR2 is YSLEER in the germline V gene. The CDR3 spans 17 residues. The V gene end was trimmed by 1 base and the J gene end by 1 base; junction bases not matched to a gene: 7. After 5'RACE with constant-segment primers, TCR alpha and TCR beta cDNA libraries carrying sample barcodes and UMIs were obtained. TCRdb passed the 5' RACE reads through MiXCR, listing each CDR3 protein once. The profile covers 280,000 or so distinct CDR3 sequences, with less than 9.5% appearing a single time and around a fifth taken by the ten largest. A note on this clonotype: The antigen is not known.

The sequencing sample was made of PBMCs or a T cell subset sorted from them (not recorded which). This receptor was obtained from a man aged 18-30 years who had mild COVID-19 (a few samples of this study predate the infection). Cell type and time point are not known. The rearrangement joins TRBV4-3 to TRBJ2-5; TRBD2 matches 9 bases. CDR3 nucleotide sequence: TGCGCCAGCAGCCAAGGGTCGTGGCGGGGGGGCCAAGAGACCCAGTACTTC. Protein sequence: CASSQGSWRGGQETQYF.